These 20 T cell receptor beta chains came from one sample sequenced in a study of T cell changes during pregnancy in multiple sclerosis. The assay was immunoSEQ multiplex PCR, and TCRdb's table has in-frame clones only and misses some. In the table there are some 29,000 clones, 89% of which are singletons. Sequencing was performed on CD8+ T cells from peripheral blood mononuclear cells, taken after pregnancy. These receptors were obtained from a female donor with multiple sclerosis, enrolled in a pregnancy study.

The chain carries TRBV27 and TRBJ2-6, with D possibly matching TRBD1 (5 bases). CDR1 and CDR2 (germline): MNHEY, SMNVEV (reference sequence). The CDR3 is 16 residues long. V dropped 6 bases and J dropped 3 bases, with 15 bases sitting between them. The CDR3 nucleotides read TGTGCCAGCAGGGAGTCAGGGCCGATTGGGGCCAACGTCCTGACTTTC. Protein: CASRESGPIGANVLTF. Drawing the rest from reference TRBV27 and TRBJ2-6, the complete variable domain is EAQVTQNPRYLITVTGKKLTVTCSQNMNHEYMSWYRQDPGLGLRQIYYSMNVEVTDKGDVPEGYKVSRKEKRNFPLILESPSPNQTSLYFCASRESGPIGANVLTFGAGSRLTVL.

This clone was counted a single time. The CDR3, as DNA: TGTGCCAGAAGCCCCCGCACGGGAGAATTGGATACGCAGTATTTT. Translated, it gives CARSPRTGELDTQYF. The chain has TRBV5-3 and TRBJ2-3, with D possibly matching TRBD2 (6 bases). TRBV5-3 is given ORF status, its function remaining uncertain. The CDR3 totals 15 residues. V was clipped by 4 bases and J by 6 bases, with 18 bases between them.

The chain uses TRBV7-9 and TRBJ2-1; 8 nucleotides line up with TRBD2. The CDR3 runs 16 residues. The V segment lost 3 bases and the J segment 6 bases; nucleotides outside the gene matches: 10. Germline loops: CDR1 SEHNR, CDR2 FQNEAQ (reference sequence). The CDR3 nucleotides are TGTGCCAGCAGCTTCACGAGCGGGGGCGGGTCCAATGAGCAGTTCTTC. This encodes CASSFTSGGGSNEQFF.

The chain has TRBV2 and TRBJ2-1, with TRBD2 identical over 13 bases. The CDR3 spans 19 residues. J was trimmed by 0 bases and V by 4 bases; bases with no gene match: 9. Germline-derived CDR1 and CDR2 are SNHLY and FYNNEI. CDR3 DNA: TGTGCCAGCAGTGGAGAAACGGGACTAGCGGGGAGCTCCTACAATGAGCAGTTCTTC. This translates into CASSGETGLAGSSYNEQFF.

CDR3 coding DNA: TGTGCCAGCAGCCCTCTTGCGGCCGGATACGAGCAGTACTTC. Translation gives CASSPLAAGYEQYF. V gene TRBV6-5 combines with J gene TRBJ2-7; D uncertain. The CDR3 length is 14 residues. V lost 6 bases, J lost 4 bases, and 16 bases lay in between. Germline V CDR1 and CDR2: MNHEY, SVGAGI.

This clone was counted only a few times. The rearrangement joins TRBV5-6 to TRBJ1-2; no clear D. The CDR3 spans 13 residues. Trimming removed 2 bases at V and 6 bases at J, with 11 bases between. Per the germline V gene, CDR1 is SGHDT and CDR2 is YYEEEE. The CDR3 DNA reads TGTGCCAGCAGCTTTCTAGGCTTTGATGGCTACACCTTC. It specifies CASSFLGFDGYTF. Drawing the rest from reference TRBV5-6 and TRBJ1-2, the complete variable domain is DAGVTQSPTHLIKTRGQQVTLRCSPKSGHDTVSWYQQALGQGPQFIFQYYEEEERQRGNFPDRFSGHQFPNYSSELNVNALLLGDSALYLCASSFLGFDGYTFGSGTRLTVV.

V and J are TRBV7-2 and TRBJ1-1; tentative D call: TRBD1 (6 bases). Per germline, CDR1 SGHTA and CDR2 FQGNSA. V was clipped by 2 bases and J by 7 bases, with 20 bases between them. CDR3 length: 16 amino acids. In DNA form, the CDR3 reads TGTGCCAGCAGCTTATACGGGTCTTGGGACACTGGTGAAGCTTTCTTT. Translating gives CASSLYGSWDTGEAFF.

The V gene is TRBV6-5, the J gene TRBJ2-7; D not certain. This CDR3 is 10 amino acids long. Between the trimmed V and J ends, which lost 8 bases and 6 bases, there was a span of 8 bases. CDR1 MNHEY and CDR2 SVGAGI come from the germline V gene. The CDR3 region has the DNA TGTGCCAGCGGAGAAATCGAGCAGTACTTC. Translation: CASGEIEQYF.

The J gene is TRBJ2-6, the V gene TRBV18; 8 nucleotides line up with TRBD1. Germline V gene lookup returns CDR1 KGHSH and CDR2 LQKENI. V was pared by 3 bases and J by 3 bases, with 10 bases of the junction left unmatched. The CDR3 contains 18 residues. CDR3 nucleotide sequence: TGTGCCAGCTCACCCTCGCTTAGGACAGGGTATGGGGCCAACGTCCTGACTTTC. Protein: CASSPSLRTGYGANVLTF.

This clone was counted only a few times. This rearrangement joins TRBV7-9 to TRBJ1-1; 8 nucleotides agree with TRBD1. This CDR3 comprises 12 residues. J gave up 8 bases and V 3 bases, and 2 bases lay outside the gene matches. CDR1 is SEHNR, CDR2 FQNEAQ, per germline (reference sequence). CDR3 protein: CASSFSGGEAFF. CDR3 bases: TGTGCCAGCAGCTTCTCAGGGGGCGAAGCTTTCTTT.

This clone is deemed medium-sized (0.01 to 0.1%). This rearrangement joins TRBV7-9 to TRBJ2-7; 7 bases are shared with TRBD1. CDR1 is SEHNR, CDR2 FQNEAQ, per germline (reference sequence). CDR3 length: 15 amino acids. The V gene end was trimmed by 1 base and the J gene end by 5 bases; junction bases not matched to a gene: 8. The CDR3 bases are TGTGCCAGCAGCTTAGACGACAGGGCCCTCGACGAGCAGTACTTC. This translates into CASSLDDRALDEQYF.

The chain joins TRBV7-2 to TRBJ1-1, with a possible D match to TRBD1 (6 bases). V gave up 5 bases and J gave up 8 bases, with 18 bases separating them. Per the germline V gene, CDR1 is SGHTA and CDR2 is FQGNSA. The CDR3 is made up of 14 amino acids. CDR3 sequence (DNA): TGTGCCAGCAGCCCTACCCTGACAGGCGCCGAAGCTTTCTTT. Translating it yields CASSPTLTGAEAFF. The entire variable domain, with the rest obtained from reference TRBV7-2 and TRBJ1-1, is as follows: GAGVSQSPSNKVTEKGKDVELRCDPISGHTALYWYRQSLGQGLEFLIYFQGNSAPDKSGLPSDRFSAERTGGSVSTLTIQRTQQEDSAVYLCASSPTLTGAEAFFGQGTRLTVV.

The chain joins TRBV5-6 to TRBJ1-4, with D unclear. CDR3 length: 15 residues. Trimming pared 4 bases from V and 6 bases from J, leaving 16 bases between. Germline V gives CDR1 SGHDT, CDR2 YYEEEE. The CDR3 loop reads CASSPAAASDEKLFF. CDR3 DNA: TGTGCCAGCAGCCCCGCGGCCGCTTCTGATGAAAAACTGTTTTTT.

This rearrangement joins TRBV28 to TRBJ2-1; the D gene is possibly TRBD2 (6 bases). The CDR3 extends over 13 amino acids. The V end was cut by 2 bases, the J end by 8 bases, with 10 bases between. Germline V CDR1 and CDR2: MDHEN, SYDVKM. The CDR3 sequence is CASSLGRTDEQFF. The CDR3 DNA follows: TGTGCCAGCAGTTTAGGGAGGACCGATGAGCAGTTCTTC.

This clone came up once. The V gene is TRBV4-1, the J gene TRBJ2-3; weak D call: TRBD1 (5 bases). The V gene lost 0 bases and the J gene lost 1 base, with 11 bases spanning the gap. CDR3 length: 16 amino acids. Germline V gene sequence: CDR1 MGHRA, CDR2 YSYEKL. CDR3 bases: TGCGCCAGCAGCCAAGAAGGGGCCCCACGCACAGATACGCAGTATTTT. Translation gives CASSQEGAPRTDTQYF.

The CDR3 sequence is CASPTSGYNTDTQYF. CDR3 sequence (DNA): TGTGCCAGTCCCACTAGCGGGTATAACACAGATACGCAGTATTTT. The chain links TRBV6-1 to TRBJ2-3, with TRBD2 matching over 9 bases. Germline V lookup: CDR1 MNHNS, CDR2 SASEGT. CDR3 length: 15 amino acids. The V segment lost 9 bases and the J segment 2 bases; nucleotides outside the gene matches: 9.

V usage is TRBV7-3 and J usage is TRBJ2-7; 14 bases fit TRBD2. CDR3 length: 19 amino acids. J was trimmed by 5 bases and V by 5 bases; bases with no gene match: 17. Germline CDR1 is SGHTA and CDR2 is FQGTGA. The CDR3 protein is CASSPGPTGLAGAHHEQYF. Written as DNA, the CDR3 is TGTGCCAGCAGCCCCGGACCTACGGGACTAGCGGGAGCCCATCACGAGCAGTACTTC.

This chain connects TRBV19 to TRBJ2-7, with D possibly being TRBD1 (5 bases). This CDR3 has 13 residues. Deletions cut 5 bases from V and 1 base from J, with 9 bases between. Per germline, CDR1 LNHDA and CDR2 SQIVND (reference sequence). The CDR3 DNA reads TGTGCCAGTAGTTGGGGCCAATCCTACGAGCAGTACTTC. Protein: CASSWGQSYEQYF.

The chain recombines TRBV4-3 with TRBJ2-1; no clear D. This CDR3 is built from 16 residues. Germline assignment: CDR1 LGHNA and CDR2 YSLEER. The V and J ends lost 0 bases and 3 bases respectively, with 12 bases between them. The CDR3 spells CASSQEVETGYNEQFF. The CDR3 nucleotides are TGCGCCAGCAGCCAAGAGGTTGAAACGGGCTACAATGAGCAGTTCTTC.

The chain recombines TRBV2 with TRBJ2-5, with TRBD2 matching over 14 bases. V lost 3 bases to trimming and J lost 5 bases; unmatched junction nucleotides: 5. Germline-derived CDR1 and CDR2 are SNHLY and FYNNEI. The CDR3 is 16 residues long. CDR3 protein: CASSDGTSGSRETQYF. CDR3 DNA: TGTGCCAGCAGTGATGGGACTAGCGGGAGTCGGGAGACCCAGTACTTC.